The 9 T cell receptor beta chains below come from one sample, sequenced in a study of control samples from healthy donors and cancer patients. Method: immunoSEQ multiplex PCR; TCRdb's copy keeps in-frame clones and lacks some. The sample holds around 140,000 clones; around 90% are singletons and the top ten take 5.5%. Sequences were obtained from blood. The receptors shown here come from a man in his late teens or twenties in good health.

The chain employs TRBV4-1 and TRBJ1-2; a possible D gene is TRBD1 (5 bases). This CDR3 region has 15 residues. The V end lost 6 bases, the J end lost 3 bases, and 17 bases lay between the germline ends. CDR1 is MGHRA and CDR2 is YSYEKL in the germline V gene. CDR3 sequence (DNA): TGCGCCAGCAGGTTCAGGGAACGCCACTACTATGGCTACACCTTC. Its translation: CASRFRERHYYGYTF.

The rearrangement links TRBV2 to TRBJ2-7, with no clear D. This CDR3 comprises 12 residues. Germline-derived CDR1 and CDR2 are SNHLY and FYNNEI. V was trimmed by 6 bases and J by 0 bases, leaving 6 bases between them. CDR3 DNA sequence: TGTGCCAGCAGCAGGAACTCCTACGAGCAGTACTTC. Amino acid sequence: CASSRNSYEQYF.

The V and J genes are TRBV7-9 and TRBJ1-4, with 9 bases that match TRBD1. The CDR3 is 15 residues long. Germline values: CDR1 SEHNR, CDR2 FQNEAQ (reference sequence). J lost 5 bases, V lost 6 bases, and 7 bases had no gene match. The CDR3 bases are TGTGCCAGCAGTACCACAGGGGGCCAGAATGAAAAACTGTTTTTT. This codes for CASSTTGGQNEKLFF.

The chain combines TRBV7-3 with TRBJ2-3; 8 bases are shared with TRBD1. Trimming took 2 bases from V and 4 from J; bases not matched to a gene: 5. This CDR3 has 15 residues. Per the germline V gene, CDR1 is SGHTA and CDR2 is FQGTGA. CDR3 nucleotide sequence: TGTGCCAGCAGCTTAGCAGGGGGCGGATCAGATACGCAGTATTTT. Residues: CASSLAGGGSDTQYF.

This chain connects TRBV5-5 to TRBJ2-7, with 7 nucleotides matching TRBD1. Germline trimming cut 5 bases from V and 2 bases from J; bases unmatched to any gene: 13. The germline V gene encodes CDR1 SGHKS and CDR2 YYEKEE (reference sequence). The CDR3 covers 16 residues. The CDR3 DNA reads TGTGCCAGCAGGCAGTTCACAGGGGATAACGCCTACGAGCAGTACTTC. As protein: CASRQFTGDNAYEQYF.

The chain combines TRBV6-5 with TRBJ1-2, with 7 bases identical to TRBD1. CDR1 and CDR2 from the germline V gene are MNHEY and SVGAGI. The CDR3 is 13 residues long. V shed 5 bases, J shed 8 bases, and the junction held 8 bases outside the gene matches. This CDR3 reads CASSNDRVQGYTF. The CDR3 DNA is TGTGCCAGCAGTAACGACAGGGTTCAAGGCTACACCTTC.

CDR3 sequence (DNA): TGTGCCAGCAGCTTCTCTTGGGAATATGGCTACACCTTC. Translation: CASSFSWEYGYTF. V is TRBV5-5 and J is TRBJ1-2, with D hard to call. The CDR3 contains 13 residues. The V gene's germline CDR1 is SGHKS and CDR2 YYEKEE (reference sequence). The V gene lost 2 bases and the J gene lost 5 bases, with 10 bases spanning the gap. The variable domain in full, completed from reference TRBV5-5 and TRBJ1-2, reads DAGVTQSPTHLIKTRGQQVTLRCSPISGHKSVSWYQQVLGQGPQFIFQYYEKEERGRGNFPDRFSARQFPNYSSELNVNALLLGDSALYLCASSFSWEYGYTFGSGTRLTVV.

This chain connects TRBV7-3 to TRBJ2-5; perhaps D is TRBD1 or TRBD2 (5 bases each). V was shortened by 5 bases and J by 1 base, with 8 bases between the two germline ends. The CDR3 consists of 13 residues. From germline, CDR1 is SGHTA and CDR2 FQGTGA. CDR3 in DNA: TGTGCCAGCAGCCCCGGGGCCCAAGAGACCCAGTACTTC. Translated, it gives CASSPGAQETQYF.

The rearrangement links TRBV5-4 to TRBJ1-5; D is ambiguous. CDR1 is SGHNT, CDR2 YYREEE, per germline (reference sequence). This CDR3 is built from 13 residues. V lost 5 bases and J lost 5, with 11 bases in between. The DNA for the CDR3 is TGTGCCAGCAGTTCCGGACGGGATCAGCCCCAGCATTTT. Amino acid sequence: CASSSGRDQPQHF. The full variable domain, in which reference TRBV5-4 and TRBJ1-5 provide the parts outside the CDR3, is ETGVTQSPTHLIKTRGQQVTLRCSSQSGHNTVSWYQQALGQGPQFIFQYYREEENGRGNFPPRFSGLQFPNYSSELNVNALELDDSALYLCASSSGRDQPQHFGDGTRLSIL.